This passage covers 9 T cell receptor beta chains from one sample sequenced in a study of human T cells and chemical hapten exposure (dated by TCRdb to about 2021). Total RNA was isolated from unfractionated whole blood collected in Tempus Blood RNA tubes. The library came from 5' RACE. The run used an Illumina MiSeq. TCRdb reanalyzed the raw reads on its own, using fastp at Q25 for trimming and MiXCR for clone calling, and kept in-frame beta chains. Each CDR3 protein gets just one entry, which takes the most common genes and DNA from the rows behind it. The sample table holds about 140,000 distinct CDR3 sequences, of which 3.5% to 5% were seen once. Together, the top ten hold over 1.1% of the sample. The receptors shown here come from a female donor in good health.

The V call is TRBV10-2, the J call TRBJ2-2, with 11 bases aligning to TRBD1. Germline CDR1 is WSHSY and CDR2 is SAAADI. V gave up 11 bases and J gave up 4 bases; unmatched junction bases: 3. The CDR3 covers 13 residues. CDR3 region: CAGQGAGTGELFF. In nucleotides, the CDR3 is TGCGCCGGACAGGGGGCCGGCACCGGGGAGCTGTTTTTT.

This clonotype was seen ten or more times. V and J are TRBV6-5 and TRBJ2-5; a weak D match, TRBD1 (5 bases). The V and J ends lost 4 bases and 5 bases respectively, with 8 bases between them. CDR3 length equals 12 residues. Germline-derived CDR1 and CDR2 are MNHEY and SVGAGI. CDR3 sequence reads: CASSFKGETQYF. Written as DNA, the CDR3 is TGTGCCAGCAGTTTTAAGGGGGAGACCCAGTACTTC.

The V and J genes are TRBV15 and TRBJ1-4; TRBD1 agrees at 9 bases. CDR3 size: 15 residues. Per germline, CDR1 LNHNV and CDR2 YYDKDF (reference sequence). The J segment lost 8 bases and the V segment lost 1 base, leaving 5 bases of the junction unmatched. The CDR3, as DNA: TGTGCCACCAGCAGAGTACGACAGGGGGAAGAAAAACTGTTTTTT. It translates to CATSRVRQGEEKLFF. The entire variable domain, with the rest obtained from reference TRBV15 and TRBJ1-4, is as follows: DAMVIQNPRYQVTQFGKPVTLSCSQTLNHNVMYWYQQKSSQAPKLLFHYYDKDFNNEADTPDNFQSRRPNTSFCFLDIRSPGLGDTAMYLCATSRVRQGEEKLFFGSGTQLSVL.

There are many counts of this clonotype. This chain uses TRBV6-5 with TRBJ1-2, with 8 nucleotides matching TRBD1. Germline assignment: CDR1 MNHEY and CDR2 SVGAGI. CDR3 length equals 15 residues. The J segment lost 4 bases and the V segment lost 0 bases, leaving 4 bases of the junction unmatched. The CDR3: CASSYSGTGGYGYTF. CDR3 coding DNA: TGTGCCAGCAGTTACTCCGGGACAGGTGGCTATGGCTACACCTTC.

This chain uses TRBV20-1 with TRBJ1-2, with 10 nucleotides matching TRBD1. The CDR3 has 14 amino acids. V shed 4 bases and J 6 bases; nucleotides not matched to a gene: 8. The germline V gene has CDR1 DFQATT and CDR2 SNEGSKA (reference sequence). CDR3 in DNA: TGCAGTGCTACTAGACAGGGGGCTACCGATGGCTACACCTTC. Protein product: CSATRQGATDGYTF.

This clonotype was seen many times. The CDR3 DNA reads TGCGCCAGCAGCTTGGAGGGCCGCTACAATGAGCAGTTCTTC. This sequence encodes CASSLEGRYNEQFF. The V gene is TRBV5-1, the J gene TRBJ2-1; D not resolved. The germline V gene encodes CDR1 SGHRS and CDR2 YFSETQ. This CDR3 contains 14 residues. V shed 0 bases and J shed 3 bases, with 7 bases lying between them.

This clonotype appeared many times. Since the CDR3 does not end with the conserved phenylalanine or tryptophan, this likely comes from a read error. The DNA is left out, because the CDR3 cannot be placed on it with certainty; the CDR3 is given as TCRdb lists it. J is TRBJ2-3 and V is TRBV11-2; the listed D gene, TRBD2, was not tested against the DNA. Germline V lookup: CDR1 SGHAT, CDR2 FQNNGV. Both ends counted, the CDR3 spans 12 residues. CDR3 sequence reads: CASSFNSAILGL.

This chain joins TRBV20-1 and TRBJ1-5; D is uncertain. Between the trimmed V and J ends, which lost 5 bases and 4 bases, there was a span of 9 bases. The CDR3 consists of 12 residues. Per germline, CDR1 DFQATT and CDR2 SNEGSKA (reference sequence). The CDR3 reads CSARRPNQPQHF. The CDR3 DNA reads TGCAGTGCTCGACGGCCTAATCAGCCCCAGCATTTT.

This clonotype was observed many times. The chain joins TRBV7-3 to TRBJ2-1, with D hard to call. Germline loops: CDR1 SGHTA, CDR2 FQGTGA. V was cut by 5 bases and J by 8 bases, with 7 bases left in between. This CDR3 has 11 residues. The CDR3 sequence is CASSPGHEQFF. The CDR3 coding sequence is TGTGCCAGCAGCCCCGGCCATGAGCAGTTCTTC.